Listed here is a single T cell receptor (beta chain). The record originates from a study of blood T cell repertoires in COVID-19. Germline CDR1 reads ENHRY; CDR2 reads SYGVKD. The CDR3 consists of 16 residues. V dropped 2 bases and J dropped 10; count of bases not matched to a gene: 13. Libraries were prepared by immunoSEQ multiplex PCR; TCRdb keeps only in-frame clonotypes and omits some of them. The data contain under 200,000 clones, about 93% of them singletons. The V and J genes are TRBV10-3 and TRBJ2-1, with 8 bases identical to TRBD1. The sequence came from a man over 45 with acute or convalescent COVID-19. The sequenced material came from peripheral blood. CDR3 DNA: TGTGCCATCAGTGAGCGGACAGGGATCTCAGCCGGGGAGCAGTTCTTC. It specifies CAISERTGISAGEQFF.